This TCR beta chain originates from a study of response to subunit inactivated influenza vaccine. Findings and caveats of the study: T cells newly recruited by each seasonal influenza vaccination are few, the authors suggested.

This clonotype came up a few times. Its cognate antigen is unknown. One entry per CDR3 protein results from TCRdb running MiXCR on the RT-PCR reads. The data show hundreds of thousands of distinct CDR3 sequences, with around 8% seen just once and approximately 13% held by the top ten. CDR1 DFQATT and CDR2 SNEGSKA come from the germline V gene (reference sequence). The V end was cut by 3 bases, the J end by 1 base, with 9 bases between. This CDR3 spans 14 amino acids. The rearrangement links TRBV20-1 to TRBJ2-2, with D perhaps TRBD2 (5 bases). The receptor was derived from a man aged 45 to 75 who received an inactivated influenza vaccine. The specimen was PBMCs from blood, collected less than 30 months after vaccination. The CDR3, as DNA: TGCAGTGCTAGCCCTAGCCAGAACACCGGGGAGCTGTTTTTT. Its protein product is CSASPSQNTGELFF.